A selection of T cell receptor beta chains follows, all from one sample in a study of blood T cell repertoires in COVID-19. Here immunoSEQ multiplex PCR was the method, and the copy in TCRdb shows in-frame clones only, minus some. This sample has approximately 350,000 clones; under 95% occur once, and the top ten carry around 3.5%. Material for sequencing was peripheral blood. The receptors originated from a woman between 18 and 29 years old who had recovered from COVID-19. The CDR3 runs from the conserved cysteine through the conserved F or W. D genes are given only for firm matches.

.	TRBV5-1	CASRFDQYNEQFF
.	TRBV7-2	CASSLDSGYNEQFF
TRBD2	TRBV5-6	CASSFVAGGRETQYF
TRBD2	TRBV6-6	CASSPTRLAEGGDTQYF
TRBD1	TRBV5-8	CASSPGQGNRPQHF
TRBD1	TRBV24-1	CATSDSSTGVPYNEQFF
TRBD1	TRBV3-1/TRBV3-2	CASSPNPGQGEETQYF
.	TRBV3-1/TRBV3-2	CASSPGIVTEAFF
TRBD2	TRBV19	CASSIGTSGHTGELFF
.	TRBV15	CATSRDEGVRLYNEQFF
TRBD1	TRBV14	CASSLQQGASPLHF
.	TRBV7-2	CASSSNTGSYGYTF
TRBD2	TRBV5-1	CASSLPGLANHNEQFF
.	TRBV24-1	CATSESGYNEQFF
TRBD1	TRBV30	CARSGGRGEKLFF
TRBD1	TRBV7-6	CASSKTGGRGRNTLKEAFF
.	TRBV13	CASSLVDRSEGNTIYF
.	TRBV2	CASSPHTEPYGYTF
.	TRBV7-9	CASSLNTANTGELFF
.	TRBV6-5	CASSYSMVEGNTIYF
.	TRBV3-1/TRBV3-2	CASSHARGAYYGYTF
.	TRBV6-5	CASSTGRENEKLFF
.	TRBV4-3	CASSQERGGAWGTEAFF
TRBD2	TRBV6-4	CASSGLAGVGNEQFF
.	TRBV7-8	CASSFLTGYNEQFF
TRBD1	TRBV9	CASSVGQGYGQPQHF
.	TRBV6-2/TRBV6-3	CASSPDSPINEKLFF
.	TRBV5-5	CASSLNYRDQETQYF
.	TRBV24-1	CATSDPGLGEQFF
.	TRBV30	CAWSRNLRVNTEAFF
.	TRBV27	CASSLMTARTSGANVLTF
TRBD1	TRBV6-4	CASSEGTGGNEQFF
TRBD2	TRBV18	CASSPGLDTDTQYF
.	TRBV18	CASSLQDLNTEAFF
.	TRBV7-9	CASSPKAANEKLFF
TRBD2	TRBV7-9	CASSRGRAGYNEQFF
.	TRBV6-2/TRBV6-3	CASSGGAPEAFF
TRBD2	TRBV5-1	CASSLSPGLLAANEQFF
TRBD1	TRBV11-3	CASSSRTGAQETQYF
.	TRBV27	CASRAVEGLFYGYTF